This T cell receptor (beta chain) appears in the sequencing data of a study of beta chain features in type 1 diabetes. V was pared by 3 bases and J by 6 bases, with 1 base of the junction left unmatched. The CDR3 runs to 13 residues. Germline V gives CDR1 SGHTA, CDR2 FQGNSA. Purities over 98% were achieved in all sorted populations. This clone was counted only a few times. Its antigen is not known. Other DNA variants within this sample encode the same CDR3. Study-wide points: The analysis here could not establish whether HLA type shapes TCRB rearrangement.

Every bit of the isolated RNA underwent reverse transcription, so sequencing read expressed TCRB transcripts. Assay used: immunoSEQ multiplex PCR; TCRdb lists only in-frame clones, some missing. Found here are around 170,000 clones, approximately 9% of them singletons; the top ten hold around 2.5%. Material: central memory CD4+ T cells from blood. The chain has TRBV7-2 and TRBJ2-1, with 8 bases that match TRBD1. The TCR comes from a woman under 30 in good health. DNA for the CDR3: TGTGCCAGCAGCTTCGGACAGGGCAATGAGCAGTTCTTC. Translation gives CASSFGQGNEQFF. Complete variable domain (other parts from reference TRBV7-2 and TRBJ2-1): GAGVSQSPSNKVTEKGKDVELRCDPISGHTALYWYRQSLGQGLEFLIYFQGNSAPDKSGLPSDRFSAERTGGSVSTLTIQRTQQEDSAVYLCASSFGQGNEQFFGPGTRLTVL.